The clone carrying this T cell receptor (beta chain) appeared once. Its target is unknown. These data originate in a study of T cell responses to AZD1222 COVID-19 vaccine. Study-wide results and limits: Of spike-specific TCRs, nearly half reportedly target regions left unmutated in variants. Without day 14 samples, only post-peak T cell repertoires were studied.

This CDR3 spans 16 amino acids. The germline V gene encodes CDR1 LGHDT and CDR2 YNNKEL (reference sequence). V was clipped by 4 bases and J by 4 bases, with 18 bases between them. Libraries were prepared by immunoSEQ multiplex PCR; TCRdb keeps only in-frame clonotypes and omits some of them. Of roughly 100,000 clones listed, around 87% are singletons. The sample here was peripheral blood, taken on day 0 of AZD1222 vaccination. The source of this sequence is an adult in good health. This chain uses TRBV3-1 (or the pseudogene TRBV3-2) with TRBJ2-3; D is perhaps TRBD2 (7 bases). The CDR3 DNA is TGTGCCAGCAGCCCCAGTCGGGGGGCCTGGGCAGATACGCAGTATTTT. Its protein product is CASSPSRGAWADTQYF.